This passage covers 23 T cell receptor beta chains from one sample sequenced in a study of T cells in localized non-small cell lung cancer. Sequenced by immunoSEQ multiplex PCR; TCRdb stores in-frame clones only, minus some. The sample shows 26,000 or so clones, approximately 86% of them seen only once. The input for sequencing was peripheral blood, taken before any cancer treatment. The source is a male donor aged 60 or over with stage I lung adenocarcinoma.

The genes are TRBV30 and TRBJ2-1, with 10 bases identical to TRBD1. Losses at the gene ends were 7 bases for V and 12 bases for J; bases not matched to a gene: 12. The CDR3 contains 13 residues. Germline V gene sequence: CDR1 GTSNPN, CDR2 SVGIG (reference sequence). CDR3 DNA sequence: TGTGCCTACCCGACCGGGACAGGGGAGGGGCAGTTCTTC. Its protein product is CAYPTGTGEGQFF.

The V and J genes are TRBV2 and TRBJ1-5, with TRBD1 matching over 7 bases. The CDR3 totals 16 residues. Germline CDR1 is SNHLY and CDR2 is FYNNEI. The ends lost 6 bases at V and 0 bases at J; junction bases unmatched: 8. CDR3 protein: CASSEQGTYSNQPQHF. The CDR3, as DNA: TGTGCCAGCAGCGAACAGGGGACCTATAGCAATCAGCCCCAGCATTTT.

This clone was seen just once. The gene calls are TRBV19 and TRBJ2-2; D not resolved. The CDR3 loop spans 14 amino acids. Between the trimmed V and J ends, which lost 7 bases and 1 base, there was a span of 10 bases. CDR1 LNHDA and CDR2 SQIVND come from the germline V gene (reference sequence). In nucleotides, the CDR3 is TGTGCCAGTATCTCCCGGGTGAACACCGGGGAGCTGTTTTTT. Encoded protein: CASISRVNTGELFF. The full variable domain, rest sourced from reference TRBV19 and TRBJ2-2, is DGGITQSPKYLFRKEGQNVTLSCEQNLNHDAMYWYRQDPGQGLRLIYYSQIVNDFQKGDIAEGYSVSREKKESFPLTVTSAQKNPTAFYLCASISRVNTGELFFGEGSRLTVL.

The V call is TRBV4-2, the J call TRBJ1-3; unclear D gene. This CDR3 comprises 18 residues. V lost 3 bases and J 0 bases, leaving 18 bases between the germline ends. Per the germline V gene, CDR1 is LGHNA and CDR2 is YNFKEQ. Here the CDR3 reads CASSQASLAGSSGNTIYF. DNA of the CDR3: TGTGCCAGCAGCCAGGCTTCCCTTGCCGGATCCTCTGGAAACACCATATATTTT.

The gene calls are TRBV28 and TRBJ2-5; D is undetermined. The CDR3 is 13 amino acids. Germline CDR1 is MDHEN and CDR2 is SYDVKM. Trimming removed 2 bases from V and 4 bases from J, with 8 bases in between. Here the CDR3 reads CASSLTLGETQYF. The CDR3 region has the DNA TGTGCCAGCAGTTTAACATTGGGAGAGACCCAGTACTTC.

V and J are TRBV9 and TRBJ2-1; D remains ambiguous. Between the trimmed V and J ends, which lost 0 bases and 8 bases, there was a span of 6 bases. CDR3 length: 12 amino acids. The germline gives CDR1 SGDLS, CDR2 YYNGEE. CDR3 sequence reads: CASSVAIDEQFF. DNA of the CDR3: TGTGCCAGCAGCGTAGCTATTGATGAGCAGTTCTTC.

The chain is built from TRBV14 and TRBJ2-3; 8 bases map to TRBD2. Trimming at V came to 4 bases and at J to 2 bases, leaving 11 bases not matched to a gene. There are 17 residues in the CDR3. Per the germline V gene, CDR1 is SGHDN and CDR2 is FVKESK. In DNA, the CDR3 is TGTGCCAGCAGCCTCGGACTAGCCGGTCTACTCACAGATACGCAGTATTTT. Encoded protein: CASSLGLAGLLTDTQYF.

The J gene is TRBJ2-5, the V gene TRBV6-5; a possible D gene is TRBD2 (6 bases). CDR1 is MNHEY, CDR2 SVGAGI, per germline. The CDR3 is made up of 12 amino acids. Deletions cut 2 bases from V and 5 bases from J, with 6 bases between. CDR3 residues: CASSYAGETQYF. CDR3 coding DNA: TGTGCCAGCAGTTACGCGGGGGAGACCCAGTACTTC.

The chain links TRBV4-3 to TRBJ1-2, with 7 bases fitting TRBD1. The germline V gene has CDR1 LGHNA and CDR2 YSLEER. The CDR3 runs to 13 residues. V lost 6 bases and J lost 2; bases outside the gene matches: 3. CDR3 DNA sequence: TGCGCCAGCAGTCCGACAGGGAACTATGGCTACACCTTC. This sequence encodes CASSPTGNYGYTF.

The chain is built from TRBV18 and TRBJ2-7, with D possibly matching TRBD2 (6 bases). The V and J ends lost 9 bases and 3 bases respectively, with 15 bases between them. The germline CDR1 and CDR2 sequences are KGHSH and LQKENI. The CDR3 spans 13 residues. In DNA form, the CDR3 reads TGTGCCAGTGGAGGGACCTCGGTCTACGAGCAGTACTTC. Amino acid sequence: CASGGTSVYEQYF. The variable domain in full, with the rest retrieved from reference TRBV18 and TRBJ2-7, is NAGVMQNPRHLVRRRGQEARLRCSPMKGHSHVYWYRQLPEEGLKFMVYLQKENIIDESGMPKERFSAEFPKEGPSILRIQQVVRGDSAAYFCASGGTSVYEQYFGPGTRLTVT.

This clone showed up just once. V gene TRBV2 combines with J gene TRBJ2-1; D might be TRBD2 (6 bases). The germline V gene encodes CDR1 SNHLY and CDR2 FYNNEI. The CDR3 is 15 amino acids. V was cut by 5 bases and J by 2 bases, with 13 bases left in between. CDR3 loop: CASSFGWGAYNEQFF. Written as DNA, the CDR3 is TGTGCCAGCAGTTTTGGGTGGGGGGCCTACAATGAGCAGTTCTTC.

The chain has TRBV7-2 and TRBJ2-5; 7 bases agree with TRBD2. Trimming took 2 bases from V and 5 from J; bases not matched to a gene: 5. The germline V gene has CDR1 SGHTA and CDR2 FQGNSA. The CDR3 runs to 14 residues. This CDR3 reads CASSLYGAGETQYF. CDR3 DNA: TGTGCCAGCAGCTTATATGGAGCGGGGGAGACCCAGTACTTC.

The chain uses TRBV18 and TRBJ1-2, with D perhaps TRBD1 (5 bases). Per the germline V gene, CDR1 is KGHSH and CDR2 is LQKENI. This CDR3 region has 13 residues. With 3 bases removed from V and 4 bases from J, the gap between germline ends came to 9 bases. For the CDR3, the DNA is TGTGCCAGCTCACCTGAGCAGGGCTATGGCTACACCTTC. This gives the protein CASSPEQGYGYTF.

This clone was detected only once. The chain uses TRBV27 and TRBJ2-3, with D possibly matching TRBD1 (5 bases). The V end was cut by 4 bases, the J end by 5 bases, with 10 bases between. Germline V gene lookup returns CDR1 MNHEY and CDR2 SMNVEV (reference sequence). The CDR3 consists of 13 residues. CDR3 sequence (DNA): TGTGCCAGCAGTTACCCAGGACAAGATACGCAGTATTTT. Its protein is CASSYPGQDTQYF.

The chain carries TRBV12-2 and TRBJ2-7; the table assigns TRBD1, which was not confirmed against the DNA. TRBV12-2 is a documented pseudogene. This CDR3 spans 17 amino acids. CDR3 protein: CASRLDVGDRFSYEQYF. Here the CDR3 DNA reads TGTGCAAGTCGCTTAGACGTTGGGGACAGATTCTCCTACGAGCAGTACTTC.

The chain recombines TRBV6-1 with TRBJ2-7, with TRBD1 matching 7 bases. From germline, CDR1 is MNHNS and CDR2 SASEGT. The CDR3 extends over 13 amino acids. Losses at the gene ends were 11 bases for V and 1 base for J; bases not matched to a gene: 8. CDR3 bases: TGTGCCGGTAGACAGGGTGTGTCCTACGAGCAGTACTTC. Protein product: CAGRQGVSYEQYF.

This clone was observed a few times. The CDR3 DNA reads as TGTGCCAGCAGTTATGGACAACCTAACTATGGCTACACCTTC. Its translation is CASSYGQPNYGYTF. This chain connects TRBV27 to TRBJ1-2; a weak D match, TRBD1 (5 bases). Germline V gives CDR1 MNHEY, CDR2 SMNVEV (reference sequence). The CDR3 runs 14 residues. Deletions cut 4 bases from V and 0 bases from J, with 9 bases between.

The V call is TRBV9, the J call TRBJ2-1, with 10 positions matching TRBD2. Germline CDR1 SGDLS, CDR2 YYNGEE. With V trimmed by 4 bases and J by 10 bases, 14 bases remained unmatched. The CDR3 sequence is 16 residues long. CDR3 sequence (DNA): TGTGCCAGCAGCCCCTCGGGGAGCGGGGGGGCCTCGGAGCAGTTCTTC. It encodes CASSPSGSGGASEQFF.

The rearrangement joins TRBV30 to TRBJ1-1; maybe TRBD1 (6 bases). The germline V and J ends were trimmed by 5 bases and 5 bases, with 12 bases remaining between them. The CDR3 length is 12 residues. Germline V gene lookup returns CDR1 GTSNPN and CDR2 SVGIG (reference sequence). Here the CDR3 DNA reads TGTGCCTGGGCCCGAGGGGGTACTGAAGCTTTCTTT. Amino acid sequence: CAWARGGTEAFF.

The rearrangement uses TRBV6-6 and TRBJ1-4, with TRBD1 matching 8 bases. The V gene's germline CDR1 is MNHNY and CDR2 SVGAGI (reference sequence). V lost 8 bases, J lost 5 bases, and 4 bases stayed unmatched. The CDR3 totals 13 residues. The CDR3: CASGQGTNEKLFF. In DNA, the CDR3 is TGTGCCAGCGGACAGGGAACAAATGAAAAACTGTTTTTT.

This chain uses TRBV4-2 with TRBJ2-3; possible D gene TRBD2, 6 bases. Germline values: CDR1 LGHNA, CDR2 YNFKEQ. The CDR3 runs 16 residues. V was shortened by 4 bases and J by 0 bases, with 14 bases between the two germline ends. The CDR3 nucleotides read TGTGCCAGCAGCCGCGGCGGGGTTCTTAGCACAGATACGCAGTATTTT. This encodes CASSRGGVLSTDTQYF.

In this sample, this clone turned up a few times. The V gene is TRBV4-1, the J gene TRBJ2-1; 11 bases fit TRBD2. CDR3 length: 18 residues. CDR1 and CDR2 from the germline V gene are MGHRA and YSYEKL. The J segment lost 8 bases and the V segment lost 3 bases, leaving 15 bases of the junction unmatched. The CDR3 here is CASSQTDMGLAGGHEQFF. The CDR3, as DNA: TGCGCCAGCAGCCAGACGGACATGGGGCTAGCGGGGGGACATGAGCAGTTCTTC.

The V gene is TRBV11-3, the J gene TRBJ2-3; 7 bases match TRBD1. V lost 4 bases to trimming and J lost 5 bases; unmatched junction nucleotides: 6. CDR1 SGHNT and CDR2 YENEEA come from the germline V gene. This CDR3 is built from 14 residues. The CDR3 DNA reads TGTGCCAGCAGCTCGCGACAGGGTCAAGATACGCAGTATTTT. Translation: CASSSRQGQDTQYF.